These 25 T cell receptor beta chains were sequenced from one sample in a study of cytomegalovirus exposure and HLA in healthy donors. Primers included in the PCR were 60 Vbeta and 13 Jbeta primers. Here immunoSEQ multiplex PCR was the method, and the copy in TCRdb shows in-frame clones only, minus some. Of over 110,000 clones in the sample, approximately 82% were seen once. The sample taken for sequencing was PBMCs. Receptors were obtained from a woman aged 55 to 70 in good health and CMV-seropositive.

This rearrangement joins TRBV5-1 to TRBJ2-1; maybe TRBD2 (6 bases). V lost 4 bases and J 6 bases, leaving 14 bases between the germline ends. CDR1 is SGHRS and CDR2 is YFSETQ in the germline V gene. There are 14 residues in the CDR3. CDR3 region: CASSRGDSPNEQFF. The CDR3 nucleotides read TGCGCCAGCAGCCGTGGGGACTCGCCCAATGAGCAGTTCTTC.

This chain uses TRBV6-1 with TRBJ2-5; 15 bases map to TRBD2. J was trimmed by 6 bases and V by 6 bases; bases with no gene match: 5. Per the germline V gene, CDR1 is MNHNS and CDR2 is SASEGT. There are 15 residues in the CDR3. The CDR3 reads CASRGLAGGGQTQYF. The CDR3 nucleotides read TGTGCCAGCAGGGGACTAGCGGGAGGTGGGCAGACCCAGTACTTC.

The gene calls are TRBV30 and TRBJ2-7; 9 bases agree with TRBD1. The junction had 7 bases not matched to a gene; V was cut back by 3 bases and J by 1 base. CDR1 and CDR2 (germline): GTSNPN, SVGIG (reference sequence). This CDR3 region has 15 residues. The CDR3 is CAWRDSGTGSYEQYF. The CDR3 nucleotides are TGTGCCTGGAGGGACTCCGGGACAGGGTCCTACGAGCAGTACTTC.

The chain employs TRBV29-1 and TRBJ2-7; 10 nucleotides align to TRBD1. Germline-derived CDR1 and CDR2 are SQVTM and ANQGSEA. There are 16 residues in the CDR3. V lost 3 bases, J lost 2 bases, and 10 bases stayed unmatched. DNA for the CDR3: TGCAGCGTTGATTTCTCCCAGGACAGGGGGACCTACGAGCAGTACTTC. This sequence encodes CSVDFSQDRGTYEQYF.

The chain is built from TRBV5-5 and TRBJ1-4; 8 bases are shared with TRBD1. Trimming removed 0 bases from V and 4 bases from J; junction bases left unmatched: 2. The CDR3 runs to 15 residues. CDR1 and CDR2 (germline): SGHKS, YYEKEE (reference sequence). The DNA of the CDR3 is TGTGCCAGCAGCTTGGCGACAGGGGTTAATGAAAAACTGTTTTTT. It yields the protein CASSLATGVNEKLFF. The whole variable domain, filled in from reference TRBV5-5 and TRBJ1-4, reads DAGVTQSPTHLIKTRGQQVTLRCSPISGHKSVSWYQQVLGQGPQFIFQYYEKEERGRGNFPDRFSARQFPNYSSELNVNALLLGDSALYLCASSLATGVNEKLFFGSGTQLSVL.

This clone occurred once. This chain links TRBV30 with TRBJ1-1; D gene ambiguous. The ends were cut back, 4 bases at V and 0 bases at J, with 9 bases in the middle. This CDR3 spans 13 amino acids. Germline CDR1 is GTSNPN and CDR2 is SVGIG (reference sequence). The CDR3 coding sequence is TGTGCCTGGAACCGAGATTTGAACACTGAAGCTTTCTTT. As protein: CAWNRDLNTEAFF.

The genes are TRBV5-3 and TRBJ1-2; 8 bases are shared with TRBD1. TRBV5-3 carries the ORF label, with uncertain function. The V segment lost 4 bases and the J segment 8 bases; nucleotides outside the gene matches: 10. The CDR3 contains 14 residues. The CDR3 loop reads CARSLYGTGGGYTF. The CDR3 DNA sequence: TGTGCCAGAAGCCTATACGGGACAGGTGGCGGCTACACCTTC.

This rearrangement joins TRBV28 to TRBJ1-2; D is unclear. The germline CDR1 and CDR2 sequences are MDHEN and SYDVKM. The CDR3 spans 12 residues. Trimming took 3 bases from V and 5 from J, leaving 7 bases between them. The CDR3 sequence is CASSLAGYGYTF. The CDR3 DNA sequence: TGTGCCAGCAGTTTGGCGGGGTATGGCTACACCTTC.

V and J are TRBV7-2 and TRBJ2-7; maybe TRBD2 (6 bases). Germline V gives CDR1 SGHTA, CDR2 FQGNSA. V gave up 3 bases and J gave up 6 bases, with 12 bases separating them. CDR3 size: 13 residues. The CDR3 sequence: CASSFTGDREQYF. The CDR3 bases are TGTGCCAGCAGCTTTACGGGAGATCGCGAGCAGTACTTC.

The rearrangement uses TRBV10-3 and TRBJ2-5; D is unresolved. V dropped 0 bases and J dropped 4 bases, with 12 bases sitting between them. This CDR3 is built from 15 residues. Germline loops: CDR1 ENHRY, CDR2 SYGVKD. CDR3 sequence (DNA): TGTGCCATCAGTGAGTCCGGTCGGTTTCTAGAGACCCAGTACTTC. Its translation is CAISESGRFLETQYF.

The J gene is TRBJ1-1, the V gene TRBV28; tentative D call: TRBD1 (5 bases). Germline V gene sequence: CDR1 MDHEN, CDR2 SYDVKM. Trimming shortened V by 5 bases and J by 7 bases, and 14 bases separated the two germline ends. The CDR3 consists of 13 residues. Here the CDR3 DNA reads TGTGCCAGCAGTCCCACAGGTCTCGGTGAAGCTTTCTTT. Residues: CASSPTGLGEAFF. Combining the CDR3 with reference TRBV28 and TRBJ1-1 gives the whole variable domain DVKVTQSSRYLVKRTGEKVFLECVQDMDHENMFWYRQDPGLGLRLIYFSYDVKMKEKGDIPEGYSVSREKKERFSLILESASTNQTSMYLCASSPTGLGEAFFGQGTRLTVV.

This chain uses TRBV7-9 with TRBJ1-1; no clear D. Germline values: CDR1 SEHNR, CDR2 FQNEAQ (reference sequence). The V and J ends lost 5 bases and 4 bases respectively, with 14 bases between them. This CDR3 region has 14 residues. The CDR3 loop reads CASSRSGSGTEAFF. The CDR3 DNA reads TGTGCCAGCAGCCGCTCAGGATCAGGCACTGAAGCTTTCTTT.

This clone was recorded a few times. J is TRBJ1-2 and V is TRBV6-5; 8 nucleotides agree with TRBD1. CDR3 length equals 13 residues. CDR1 is MNHEY and CDR2 is SVGAGI in the germline V gene. V shed 11 bases, J shed 2 bases, and the junction held 7 bases outside the gene matches. DNA of the CDR3: TGTGCCGTTGCGAGGACAGGGAACTATGGCTACACCTTC. This encodes CAVARTGNYGYTF.

V and J are TRBV28 and TRBJ2-1, with TRBD2 identical over 7 bases. This CDR3 comprises 16 residues. J lost 0 bases, V lost 6 bases, and 8 bases had no gene match. Germline V CDR1 and CDR2: MDHEN, SYDVKM. The CDR3 region is CASRSSGLSSYNEQFF. Here the CDR3 DNA reads TGTGCCAGCAGGTCTAGCGGCCTTAGCTCCTACAATGAGCAGTTCTTC.

Concerning this clone itself: Additional DNA sequences in this sample encode the identical CDR3. This sequence joins TRBV28 and TRBJ2-5, with a tentative D call TRBD2 (5 bases). The germline V and J ends were trimmed by 3 bases and 2 bases, with 7 bases remaining between them. Germline V gene sequence: CDR1 MDHEN, CDR2 SYDVKM. The CDR3 length is 13 residues. The CDR3 here is CASSLSGQETQYF. Here the CDR3 DNA reads TGTGCCAGCAGTTTGTCGGGGCAAGAGACCCAGTACTTC.

The V and J genes are TRBV5-1 and TRBJ2-2, with 7 bases lining up with TRBD2. CDR1 and CDR2 from the germline V gene are SGHRS and YFSETQ. CDR3 length equals 17 residues. J gave up 4 bases and V 0 bases, and 9 bases lay outside the gene matches. The CDR3 bases are TGCGCCAGCAGCTTGGCCCTAGCGGCTAGCCCCACCGGGGAGCTGTTTTTT. Amino acids: CASSLALAASPTGELFF.

This clone appeared a few times. The chain recombines TRBV6-1 with TRBJ1-1, with D possibly being TRBD1 (5 bases). The V and J ends lost 4 bases and 4 bases respectively, with 7 bases between them. The CDR3 has 12 residues. Germline CDR1 MNHNS, CDR2 SASEGT. The CDR3 region has the DNA TGTGCCAGCAGTGTGGGGGGCACTGAAGCTTTCTTT. Amino acids: CASSVGGTEAFF.

The genes are TRBV25-1 and TRBJ2-7; D is possibly TRBD1 (6 bases). V shed 2 bases and J shed 5 bases, with 10 bases lying between them. The CDR3 totals 13 residues. Germline CDR1 is MGHDK and CDR2 is SYGVNS. CDR3 amino acids: CASSELRGNEQYF. CDR3 DNA: TGTGCCAGCAGTGAACTGAGGGGGAACGAGCAGTACTTC.

This clone has only a few counts. The chain employs TRBV30 and TRBJ2-5; perhaps TRBD2 as D (6 bases). CDR3 length: 12 residues. The V end was cut by 8 bases, the J end by 3 bases, with 13 bases between. Germline CDR1 is GTSNPN and CDR2 is SVGIG (reference sequence). CDR3 sequence (DNA): TGTGCCAGCGCCGGGGGAGAAGAGACCCAGTACTTC. The encoded protein is CASAGGEETQYF.

This chain joins TRBV4-2 and TRBJ2-3; D might be TRBD2 (5 bases). CDR3 size: 14 residues. Germline lookup yields CDR1 LGHNA and CDR2 YNFKEQ. The V gene lost 8 bases and the J gene lost 1 base, with 13 bases spanning the gap. The CDR3 sequence: CASGYTGGTDTQYF. CDR3 bases: TGTGCCAGCGGTTACACCGGGGGCACAGATACGCAGTATTTT.

The chain recombines TRBV30 with TRBJ2-7; D is undetermined. The CDR3 consists of 14 residues. Germline V lookup: CDR1 GTSNPN, CDR2 SVGIG (reference sequence). V was shortened by 1 base and J by 6 bases, with 16 bases between the two germline ends. The CDR3, as DNA: TGTGCCTGGAGTGGGTCCGCGATAGTCGGCGAGCAGTACTTC. Its translation is CAWSGSAIVGEQYF.

The rearrangement uses TRBV15 and TRBJ2-7; a possible D gene is TRBD1 (6 bases). Germline V gives CDR1 LNHNV, CDR2 YYDKDF (reference sequence). CDR3 length: 15 amino acids. The V end lost 0 bases, the J end lost 2 bases, and 11 bases lay between the germline ends. CDR3 sequence (DNA): TGTGCCACCAGCAGAGATCAGGGGCTTCCCTACGAGCAGTACTTC. Translation: CATSRDQGLPYEQYF. The full variable domain, with the rest looked up from reference TRBV15 and TRBJ2-7, is DAMVIQNPRYQVTQFGKPVTLSCSQTLNHNVMYWYQQKSSQAPKLLFHYYDKDFNNEADTPDNFQSRRPNTSFCFLDIRSPGLGDTAMYLCATSRDQGLPYEQYFGPGTRLTVT.

The rearrangement links TRBV11-1 to TRBJ2-5; the D gene is possibly TRBD2 (6 bases). V was pared by 1 base and J by 5 bases, with 17 bases between. In germline, CDR1 is SGHAT, CDR2 FQDESV (reference sequence). The CDR3 has 16 amino acids. This CDR3 reads CASSLGQYRLEETQYF. The CDR3 DNA reads as TGTGCCAGCAGCTTAGGCCAGTACCGACTAGAGGAGACCCAGTACTTC.

V and J are TRBV14 and TRBJ1-1; TRBD1 might be the D (5 bases). With 6 bases removed from V and 1 base from J, the gap between germline ends came to 15 bases. The CDR3 runs 15 residues. Per germline, CDR1 SGHDN and CDR2 FVKESK. The CDR3 here is CASRVSGGPNTEAFF. CDR3 DNA: TGTGCCAGCAGAGTTTCCGGGGGACCGAACACTGAAGCTTTCTTT. Full variable domain (outside the CDR3, taken from reference TRBV14 and TRBJ1-1): EAGVTQFPSHSVIEKGQTVTLRCDPISGHDNLYWYRRVMGKEIKFLLHFVKESKQDESGMPNNRFLAERTGGTYSTLKVQPAELEDSGVYFCASRVSGGPNTEAFFGQGTRLTVV.

The V call is TRBV27, the J call TRBJ1-1; 7 nucleotides line up with TRBD1. J gave up 5 bases and V 4 bases, and 7 bases lay outside the gene matches. This CDR3 region has 14 residues. The germline V gene has CDR1 MNHEY and CDR2 SMNVEV (reference sequence). The CDR3 DNA reads TGTGCCAGCAGTTGGGCAGGGGGTTGGACTGAAGCTTTCTTT. Protein product: CASSWAGGWTEAFF.